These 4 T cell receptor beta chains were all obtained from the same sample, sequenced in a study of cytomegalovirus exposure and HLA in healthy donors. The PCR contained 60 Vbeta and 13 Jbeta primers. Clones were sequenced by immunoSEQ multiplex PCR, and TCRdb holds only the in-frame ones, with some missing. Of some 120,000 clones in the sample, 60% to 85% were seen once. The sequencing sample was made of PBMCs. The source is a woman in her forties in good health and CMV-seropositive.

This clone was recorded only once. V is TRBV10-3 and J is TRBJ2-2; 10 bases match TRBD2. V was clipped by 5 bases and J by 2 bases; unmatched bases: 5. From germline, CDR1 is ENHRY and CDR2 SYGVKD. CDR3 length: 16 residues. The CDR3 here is CAISPSGGGNTGELFF. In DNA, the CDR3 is TGTGCCATCAGTCCAAGCGGGGGGGGAAACACCGGGGAGCTGTTTTTT.

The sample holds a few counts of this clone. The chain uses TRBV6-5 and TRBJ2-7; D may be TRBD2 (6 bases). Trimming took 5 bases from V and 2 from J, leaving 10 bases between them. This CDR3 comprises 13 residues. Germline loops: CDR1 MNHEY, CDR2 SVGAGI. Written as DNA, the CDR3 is TGTGCCAGCAGTGATGGAGGGGCCTACGAGCAGTACTTC. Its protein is CASSDGGAYEQYF.

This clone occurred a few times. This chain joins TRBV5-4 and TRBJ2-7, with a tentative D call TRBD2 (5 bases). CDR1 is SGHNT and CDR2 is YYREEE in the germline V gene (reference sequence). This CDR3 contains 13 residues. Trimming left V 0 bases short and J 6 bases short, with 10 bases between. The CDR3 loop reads CASSLGEGREQYF. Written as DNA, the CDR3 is TGTGCCAGCAGCTTGGGTGAGGGCCGCGAGCAGTACTTC.

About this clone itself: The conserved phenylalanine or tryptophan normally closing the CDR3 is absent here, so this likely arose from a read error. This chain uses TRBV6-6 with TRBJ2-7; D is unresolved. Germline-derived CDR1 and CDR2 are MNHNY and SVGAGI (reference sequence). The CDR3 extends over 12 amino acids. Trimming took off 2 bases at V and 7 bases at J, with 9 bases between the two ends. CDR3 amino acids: CASSYPPWEQYS. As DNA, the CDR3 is TGTGCCAGCAGTTACCCCCCTTGGGAGCAGTACTCC.